Included here is one T cell receptor beta chain sequence, with context. Its antigen specificity is not known. Base-call qualities are not available, and no considerably larger clone is one nucleotide away. Genomic DNA was extracted from sorted cells for sequencing of the TCRbeta CDR3 region. The immunoSEQ Assay was used to sequence the TCRbeta CDR3 regions. TCRdb provides this immuneACCESS table in a form limited to in-frame rearrangements. Some clones are lacking; in checked studies, under half of them reflect an unresolved V gene, and why the rest are absent is not known. Recorded for this sample are nearly 65,000 clones; 91% of them occurred a single time. Roughly 4.1% of the sample is held by the ten biggest clonotypes. The sample originates from a study of OX40 agonist ivuxolimab in advanced cancers. Background on the whole study: Ivuxolimab was an agonistic, fully human IgG2 monoclonal antibody directed against OX40 (CD134), a costimulatory receptor. Prior anti-PD-1, anti-PD-L1 or anti-CTLA-4 therapy was permitted, and checkpoint inhibitors had been received by around 40% of dose-escalation patients. Of the roughly 51 patients in dose escalation, some 20 had hepatocellular carcinoma, about 15 had melanoma, 9 had renal cell carcinoma and 9 had head and neck cancer. Partial responses occurred in three dose-escalation patients, of whom one had hepatocellular carcinoma and two had cutaneous melanoma. Peripheral TCRbeta sequencing aimed to test whether ivuxolimab altered TCR sequence diversity and caused clonal T-cell expansion. In the dose-escalation cohort, around 80% of patients were male, and the mean age was around 60 years with a range of roughly 23 to 79. The monotherapy dose-escalation portion (N ≈ 56 patients) of the phase I ivuxolimab trial is reported in the paper. Intravenous ivuxolimab was administered to patients every 2 weeks at six dose levels: 0.01, 0.1, 0.3, 1.5, 3 and 10 mg/kg. Summary of the overall study and its limitations: At doses of 0.1 to 3.0 mg/kg, clonal expansion of both CD4+ and CD8+ blood T cells was observed from baseline to week 6. The antigen specificity of the clonally expanded peripheral T cells was not determined. After ivuxolimab, expanded clones were on average more numerous among CD8+ T cells than among CD4+ T cells. Low levels of normalized T-cell clonal expansion were also seen in some patients who did not respond. In partial responders in the 0.1-3.0 mg/kg groups, normalized peripheral clonal expansion was found to be among the lowest, especially among CD8+ T cells.

The trial excluded patients who had a history of autoimmune disease or were on systemic immunosuppression. Peripheral blood for TCR sequencing was collected from all dose cohorts at baseline, on cycle 4 day 1, and on cycle 7 day 1. The samples were taken from a phase I, first-in-human, multicenter, open-label dose-escalation trial of ivuxolimab. Adults with locally advanced or metastatic melanoma, renal cell, hepatocellular, or head and neck squamous cell carcinoma were enrolled in the trial. CD4+ and CD8+ T cells were sorted separately from peripheral blood before TCR sequencing. From the cysteine through the phenylalanine, the CDR3 covers 14 amino acids. Only the CDR3 portion is preserved as DNA: 42 bases, with reading frame beginning at the first base. For CDR1 and CDR2, the germline V gene lists SGHVS and FNYEAQ. V lost 4 bases and J lost 1 base; the stretch between them is 10 bases long.

The source is an adult with an advanced solid tumor such as melanoma, head and neck, liver or kidney cancer. Recombination joined TRBV7-6 with TRBJ1-1, and perhaps TRBD1 as D gene, on 6 matching bases. This specimen was CD4+ or CD8+ T cells sorted from blood, taken in a trial of the OX40 agonist ivuxolimab. Here is the DNA: TGTGCCAGCAGCTCAGGACAGCAGAACACTGAAGCTTTCTTT. Translation gives CASSSGQQNTEAFF.